One and the same sample provided the 18 T cell receptor beta chains below, sequenced in a study of technical replicates of blood from several donors. The protocol was immunoSEQ multiplex PCR, while the TCRdb copy is restricted to in-frame clones and leaves out a portion. This table has tens of thousands of clones, 95% appearing once. The sequenced sample was T cells isolated from PBMCs. These receptors were taken from a human donor in good health.

The genes are TRBV30 and TRBJ1-6; perhaps TRBD1 as D (5 bases). V was cut by 0 bases and J by 7 bases, with 19 bases left in between. The CDR3 extends over 17 amino acids. Looked up from germline, CDR1 is GTSNPN and CDR2 is SVGIG (reference sequence). This CDR3 reads CAWSVPEADRFNSPLHF. The CDR3 coding sequence is TGTGCCTGGAGTGTACCTGAGGCCGACAGATTCAATTCACCCCTCCACTTT.

The chain is built from TRBV9 and TRBJ2-2, with unresolved D. The CDR3 consists of 15 residues. Germline V CDR1 and CDR2: SGDLS, YYNGEE. V lost 0 bases and J lost 2, with 8 bases in between. This CDR3 is CASSVGLANTGELFF. CDR3 coding DNA: TGTGCCAGCAGCGTAGGACTGGCCAACACCGGGGAGCTGTTTTTT.

The chain employs TRBV7-2 and TRBJ2-7; D is uncertain. This CDR3 has 13 residues. V lost 1 base and J 2 bases, leaving 6 bases between the germline ends. The germline V gene has CDR1 SGHTA and CDR2 FQGNSA. CDR3 region: CASSLVYPYEQYF. The CDR3 DNA reads as TGTGCCAGCAGCTTAGTCTACCCCTACGAGCAGTACTTC.

This sequence joins TRBV10-2 and TRBJ2-7, with TRBD1 matching 8 bases. V shed 6 bases and J 2 bases; nucleotides not matched to a gene: 12. CDR3 length: 16 residues. Per germline, CDR1 WSHSY and CDR2 SAAADI. The CDR3, as DNA: TGCGCCAGCAGGACAGGAGGGACAGGCCTTACCTACGAGCAGTACTTC. It specifies CASRTGGTGLTYEQYF.

V gene TRBV27 combines with J gene TRBJ2-6, with D possibly being TRBD1 (6 bases). The CDR3 has 17 residues. V shed 6 bases and J shed 0 bases, with 15 bases lying between them. CDR1 is MNHEY, CDR2 SMNVEV, per germline (reference sequence). The CDR3 protein is CASRRTVELSGANVLTF. CDR3 bases: TGTGCCAGCAGACGGACAGTTGAGCTCTCTGGGGCCAACGTCCTGACTTTC.

This CDR3 is CASNREVSGTEAFF. The CDR3 coding sequence is TGTGCCAGCAACCGCGAAGTTTCGGGCACTGAAGCTTTCTTT. The J gene is TRBJ1-1, the V gene TRBV2; no firm D call. Deletions cut 7 bases from V and 4 bases from J, with 16 bases between. There are 14 residues in the CDR3. Germline lookup yields CDR1 SNHLY and CDR2 FYNNEI.

This chain links TRBV5-6 with TRBJ2-5; perhaps TRBD2 as D (6 bases). This CDR3 spans 15 amino acids. Germline V gene data show CDR1 as SGHDT and CDR2 as YYEEEE. V was cut by 4 bases and J by 6 bases, with 19 bases left in between. The CDR3 is CASSPLSRGKKTQYF. CDR3 DNA sequence: TGTGCCAGCAGCCCCCTGTCCCGGGGGAAAAAGACCCAGTACTTC.

The chain couples TRBV5-1 to TRBJ2-7; D not certain. Germline V gene sequence: CDR1 SGHRS, CDR2 YFSETQ. Deletions cut 4 bases from V and 5 bases from J, with 16 bases between. The CDR3 has 14 amino acids. The CDR3 DNA follows: TGCGCCAGCAGCCCCCCCCAGGAACCTGACGAGCAGTACTTC. Its translation: CASSPPQEPDEQYF.

The J gene is TRBJ1-1, the V gene TRBV11-3; 7 nucleotides match TRBD1. This CDR3 region has 13 residues. Germline V CDR1 and CDR2: SGHNT, YENEEA. V lost 5 bases, J lost 7 bases, and 7 bases stayed unmatched. CDR3 residues: CASSPTGVDEAFF. Written as DNA, the CDR3 is TGTGCCAGCAGCCCTACAGGGGTTGATGAAGCTTTCTTT.

The rearrangement links TRBV27 to TRBJ1-2, with TRBD1 identical over 9 bases. The CDR3 consists of 13 residues. With V trimmed by 2 bases and J by 8 bases, 3 bases remained unmatched. Germline CDR1 is MNHEY and CDR2 is SMNVEV (reference sequence). The CDR3 spells CASSLTGQGGYTF. The CDR3 DNA reads as TGTGCCAGCAGTTTAACTGGACAGGGGGGCTACACCTTC.

The chain joins TRBV30 to TRBJ1-2; no firm D call. This CDR3 region has 15 residues. The germline gives CDR1 GTSNPN, CDR2 SVGIG (reference sequence). Trimming cost V 1 base and J 0 bases, with 12 bases left between them. The CDR3 DNA reads as TGTGCCTGGAGTGCTACCCTCGTGCCTAACTATGGCTACACCTTC. Translation: CAWSATLVPNYGYTF.

The V call is TRBV18, the J call TRBJ1-4; D gene ambiguous. The ends were cut back, 2 bases at V and 6 bases at J, with 10 bases in the middle. The germline V gene encodes CDR1 KGHSH and CDR2 LQKENI. The CDR3 contains 14 residues. The CDR3 DNA follows: TGTGCCAGCTCACCAGGCTCTGGAGATGAAAAACTGTTTTTT. It encodes CASSPGSGDEKLFF.

The V call is TRBV19, the J call TRBJ1-1; a weak D match, TRBD1 (5 bases). The V gene lost 7 bases and the J gene lost 3 bases, with 15 bases spanning the gap. Per germline, CDR1 LNHDA and CDR2 SQIVND (reference sequence). The CDR3 has 14 residues. In DNA, the CDR3 is TGTGCCAGTAACCGACAGTGGGGGGACACTGAAGCTTTCTTT. Its protein product is CASNRQWGDTEAFF.

The chain is built from TRBV6-5 and TRBJ1-3, with D perhaps matching TRBD1 (5 bases). Germline V gene lookup returns CDR1 MNHEY and CDR2 SVGAGI. The CDR3 contains 15 residues. The V end was cut by 10 bases, the J end by 3 bases, with 19 bases between. CDR3: CATLGGPAFGNTIYF. For the CDR3, the DNA is TGTGCCACTCTCGGGGGTCCAGCATTTGGAAACACCATATATTTT.

The V call is TRBV5-1, the J call TRBJ1-4; a weak D match, TRBD1 (6 bases). Germline CDR1 is SGHRS and CDR2 is YFSETQ. The CDR3 loop spans 15 amino acids. V was pared by 4 bases and J by 0 bases, with 10 bases between. The CDR3 region has the DNA TGCGCCAGCAGCATAACAGGGACAACTAATGAAAAACTGTTTTTT. This codes for CASSITGTTNEKLFF.

The V and J genes are TRBV5-1 and TRBJ1-3; 8 bases are a match to TRBD1. Germline CDR1 SGHRS, CDR2 YFSETQ. The length of the CDR3 is 16 residues. Trimming cost V 5 bases and J 3 bases; bases outside gene matches: 10. In DNA, the CDR3 is TGCGCCAGCAGGCCGACAGGGGCTTCGGTTGGAAACACCATATATTTT. The encoded protein is CASRPTGASVGNTIYF.

The V and J genes are TRBV19 and TRBJ2-1; 7 bases are shared with TRBD1. The CDR3 covers 15 residues. Germline assignment: CDR1 LNHDA and CDR2 SQIVND (reference sequence). V was clipped by 0 bases and J by 7 bases; unmatched bases: 6. The CDR3 is CASSIDETGWNEQFF. CDR3 coding DNA: TGTGCCAGTAGTATAGACGAGACAGGGTGGAATGAGCAGTTCTTC.

This sequence joins TRBV6-6 and TRBJ2-7, with TRBD2 matching 9 bases. The CDR3 extends over 14 amino acids. CDR1 is MNHNY, CDR2 SVGAGI, per germline (reference sequence). Trimming took 6 bases from V and 0 from J; bases not matched to a gene: 3. The CDR3 coding sequence is TGTGCCAGCAGCCGCGGGGGGGTCTCCTACGAGCAGTACTTC. Protein: CASSRGGVSYEQYF.